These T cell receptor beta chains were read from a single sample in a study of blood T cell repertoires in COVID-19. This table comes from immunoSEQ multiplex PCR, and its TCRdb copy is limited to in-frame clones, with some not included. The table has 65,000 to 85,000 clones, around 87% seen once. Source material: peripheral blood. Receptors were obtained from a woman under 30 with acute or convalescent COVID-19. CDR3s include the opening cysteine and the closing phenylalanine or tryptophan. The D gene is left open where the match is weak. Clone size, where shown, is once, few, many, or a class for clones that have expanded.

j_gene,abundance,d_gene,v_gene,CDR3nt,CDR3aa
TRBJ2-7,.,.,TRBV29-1,TGCAGCGTTGAACTAGCCTACGAGCAGTACTTC,CSVELAYEQYF
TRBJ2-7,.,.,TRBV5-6,TGTGCCAGCAGCTTGGATGGTCGGGATCGTCAGTACGAGCAGTACTTC,CASSLDGRDRQYEQYF
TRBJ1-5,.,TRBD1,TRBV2,TGTGCCAGCAGTGTAGGACAGGGTGTTCAGCCCCAGCATTTT,CASSVGQGVQPQHF
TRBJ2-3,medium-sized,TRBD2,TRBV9,TGTGCCAGCAGCGTAGGGGCTGCTGGGACTAGCGGGAGGGCCGTGGCAGATACGCAGTATTTT,CASSVGAAGTSGRAVADTQYF
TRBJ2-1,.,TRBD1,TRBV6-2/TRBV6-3,TGTGCCAGCAGTTTGAGTGAAGGGGGCGGACATGAGCAGTTCTTC,CASSLSEGGGHEQFF
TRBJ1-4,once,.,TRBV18,TGTGCCAGCTCAGCCGACAGATCAGGGGAAAAACTGTTTTTT,CASSADRSGEKLFF
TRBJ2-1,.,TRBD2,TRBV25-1,TGTGCCAGCAGTGGGGGACTAGCCAATGAGCAGTTCTTC,CASSGGLANEQFF
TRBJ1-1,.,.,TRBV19,TGTGCCAGTACATTACAGGGAACCATGAACACTGAAGCTTTCTTT,CASTLQGTMNTEAFF
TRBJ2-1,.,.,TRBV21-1,TGTGCCAGCAGCAAAGATGTGGTGACTAGCGGGAGAGATGAGCAGTTCTTC,CASSKDVVTSGRDEQFF
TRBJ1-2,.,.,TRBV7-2,TGTGCCAGCAGCTTAGCGGGCAGTGGTGGCTACACCTTC,CASSLAGSGGYTF
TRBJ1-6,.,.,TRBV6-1,TGTGCCAGCAGTGAGATGGGGAGCTCCTATAATTCACCCCTCCACTTT,CASSEMGSSYNSPLHF
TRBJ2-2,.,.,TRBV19,TGTGCCAGTAGTATAGGGGCCGAAACCGGGGAGCTGTTTTTT,CASSIGAETGELFF
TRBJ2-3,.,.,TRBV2,TGTGCCAGCAGTAACTCACCCGGGACACTGTTGACAGATACGCAGTATTTT,CASSNSPGTLLTDTQYF
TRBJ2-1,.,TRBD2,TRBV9,TGTGCCAGCAGCCCCTCGGGGGGCTCCTACAATGAGCAGTTCTTC,CASSPSGGSYNEQFF
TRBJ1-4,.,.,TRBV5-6,TGTGCCAGCAGCTTGGCCAGACAGAATGAAAAACTGTTTTTT,CASSLARQNEKLFF
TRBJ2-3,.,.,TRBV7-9,TGTGCCAGCAGCTTCCACACAGATACGCAGTATTTT,CASSFHTDTQYF
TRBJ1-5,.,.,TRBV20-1,TGCAGTGCTAGTGTGAGTGCATGGCCCCAGCATTTT,CSASVSAWPQHF
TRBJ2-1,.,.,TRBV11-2,TGTGCCAGCAGCTTAGATACCGGGGTAGGCAATGAGCAGTTCTTC,CASSLDTGVGNEQFF
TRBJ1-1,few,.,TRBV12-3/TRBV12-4,TGTGCCAGCAGTTGGGGCTTTGACACTGAAGCTTTCTTT,CASSWGFDTEAFF
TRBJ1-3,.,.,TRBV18,TGTGCCAGCTCATCGACAGTGTCCCGCTCTGGAAACACCATATATTTT,CASSSTVSRSGNTIYF
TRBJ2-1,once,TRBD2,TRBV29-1,TGCAGCGGGATGGGGGGGGTTTATACGGGTGAGCAGTTCTTC,CSGMGGVYTGEQFF
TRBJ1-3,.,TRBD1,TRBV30,TGTGCCTGGATGGGACAGACCGGAGGTACCATATATTTT,CAWMGQTGGTIYF
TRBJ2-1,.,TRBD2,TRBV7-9,TGTGCCAGCAGCACTACCGGGACTAGTCCTTACAATGAGCAGTTCTTC,CASSTTGTSPYNEQFF